This T cell receptor beta chain is drawn from a study of Graves' ophthalmopathy and Graves' hyperthyroidism. The overall study: Ahead of any treatment, peripheral blood was obtained at the initial diagnosis.

This clonotype was counted many times. Here the CDR3 omits its conserved ending phenylalanine or tryptophan, so a read error is the likely source. The authors amplified TCR beta CDR3 regions, and they did so from RNA transcripts for repertoire sequencing. First-round RT-PCR relied on HTBI primers, and a second-round multiplex PCR came next. TCRdb passed the multiplex PCR reads through MiXCR, listing each CDR3 protein once. The sample includes hundreds of thousands of distinct CDR3 sequences, over 20% seen only once; the top ten take around 3%. The germline gives CDR1 MDHEN, CDR2 SYDVKM. V lost 3 bases to trimming and J lost 0 bases, with 12 bases between them. There are 17 residues in the CDR3.

The clonotype comes from a woman aged 18-29 years with stable Graves' hyperthyroidism. The sample comprised peripheral blood. This chain uses TRBV28 with TRBJ2-6; D gene ambiguous. CDR3 residues: CASSFFGGYSGANVLTL. DNA of the CDR3: TGTGCCAGCAGTTTTTTCGGCGGATACTCTGGGGCCAACGTCCTGACTCTC.